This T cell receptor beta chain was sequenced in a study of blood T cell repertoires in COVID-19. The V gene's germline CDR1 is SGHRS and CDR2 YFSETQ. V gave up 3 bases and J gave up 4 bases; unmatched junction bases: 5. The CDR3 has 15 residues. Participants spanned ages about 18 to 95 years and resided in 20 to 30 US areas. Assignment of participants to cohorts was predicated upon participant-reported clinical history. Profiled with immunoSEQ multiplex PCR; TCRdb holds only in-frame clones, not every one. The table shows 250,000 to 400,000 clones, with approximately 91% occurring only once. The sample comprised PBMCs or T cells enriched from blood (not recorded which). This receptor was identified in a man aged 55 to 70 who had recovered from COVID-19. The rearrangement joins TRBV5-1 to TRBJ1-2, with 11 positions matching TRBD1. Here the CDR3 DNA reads TGCGCCAGCAGCTCCGGACAGGGGGCCCCCTATGGCTACACCTTC. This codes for CASSSGQGAPYGYTF. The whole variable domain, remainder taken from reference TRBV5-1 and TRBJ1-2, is KAGVTQTPRYLIKTRGQQVTLSCSPISGHRSVSWYQQTPGQGLQFLFEYFSETQRNKGNFPGRFSGRQFSNSRSEMNVSTLELGDSALYLCASSSGQGAPYGYTFGSGTRLTVV.